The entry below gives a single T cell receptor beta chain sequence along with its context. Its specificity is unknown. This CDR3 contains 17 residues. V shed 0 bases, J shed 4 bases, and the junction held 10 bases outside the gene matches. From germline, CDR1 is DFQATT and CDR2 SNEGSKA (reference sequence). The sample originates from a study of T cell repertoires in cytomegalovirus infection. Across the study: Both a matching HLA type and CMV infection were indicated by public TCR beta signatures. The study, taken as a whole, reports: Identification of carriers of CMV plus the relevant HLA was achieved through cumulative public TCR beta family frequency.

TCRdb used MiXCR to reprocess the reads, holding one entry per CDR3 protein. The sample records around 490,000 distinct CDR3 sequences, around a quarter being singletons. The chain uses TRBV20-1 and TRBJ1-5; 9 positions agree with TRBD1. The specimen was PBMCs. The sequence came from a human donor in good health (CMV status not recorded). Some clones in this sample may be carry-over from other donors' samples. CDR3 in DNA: TGCAGTGCTAGAGATCGCGATCCGGGACAGGGAAATCAGCCCCAGCATTTT. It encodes CSARDRDPGQGNQPQHF.